Listed here are 10 T cell receptor beta chains from one sample, sequenced in a study of beta chain features in type 1 diabetes. Of the isolated RNA, all was reverse transcribed, and so the sequenced material was expressed TCRB transcripts. Assay used: immunoSEQ multiplex PCR; TCRdb lists only in-frame clones, some missing. Among 350,000 to 450,000 clones listed, approximately 14% were seen once. The sequenced sample was naive CD4+ T cells from blood. All receptors come from a man aged 25-45 years in good health.

This chain uses TRBV25-1 with TRBJ2-2, with 8 bases aligning to TRBD1. V lost 7 bases, J lost 3 bases, and 7 bases stayed unmatched. Germline V gene sequence: CDR1 MGHDK, CDR2 SYGVNS. The CDR3 sequence is 15 residues long. CDR3 in amino acids: CASNPRTGYTGELFF. CDR3 nucleotides: TGTGCCAGCAACCCGCGGACAGGGTACACCGGGGAGCTGTTTTTT.

V is TRBV30 and J is TRBJ1-1, with TRBD1 as a possible D gene (5 bases). CDR1 and CDR2 (germline): GTSNPN, SVGIG (reference sequence). V dropped 2 bases and J dropped 5 bases, with 12 bases sitting between them. The CDR3 is 13 residues long. The CDR3 is CAWSLGRLTEAFF. CDR3 bases: TGTGCCTGGAGTTTGGGGCGCTTAACTGAAGCTTTCTTT.

The rearrangement joins TRBV7-3 to TRBJ1-1; the D gene is possibly TRBD1 (6 bases). Trimming stripped 4 bases from V and 10 bases from J, with 19 bases between. The CDR3 has 14 residues. Germline values: CDR1 SGHTA, CDR2 FQGTGA. CDR3 sequence: CASSSSDRMWGAFF. CDR3 in DNA: TGTGCCAGCAGCTCTTCGGACAGAATGTGGGGAGCTTTCTTT.

The rearrangement uses TRBV23-1 and TRBJ2-7; tentative D call: TRBD2 (6 bases). TRBV23-1 counts as an open reading frame of uncertain function. The CDR3 loop spans 18 amino acids. Trimming shortened V by 3 bases and J by 4 bases, and 25 bases separated the two germline ends. CDR3 loop: CASSHTPVGGATRYEQYF. CDR3 bases: TGCGCCAGCAGTCATACGCCAGTGGGGGGAGCGACCCGATACGAGCAGTACTTC.

In this sample, this clone turned up many times. J is TRBJ2-1 and V is TRBV10-3, with 10 bases fitting TRBD2. CDR1 and CDR2 (germline): ENHRY, SYGVKD. The CDR3 totals 13 residues. V trimming: 8 bases; J trimming: 9 bases; junction bases outside the gene matches: 7. For the CDR3, the DNA is TGTGCCATCCGGAGGACTAGCGGACCTGAGCAGTTCTTC. It specifies CAIRRTSGPEQFF.

This sequence joins TRBV30 and TRBJ1-2, with 7 positions matching TRBD1. CDR1 is GTSNPN and CDR2 is SVGIG in the germline V gene (reference sequence). V dropped 7 bases and J dropped 3; count of bases not matched to a gene: 5. CDR3 size: 12 residues. The CDR3 bases are TGTGCCTTTCGACAGGGCCACTATGGCTACACCTTC. This codes for CAFRQGHYGYTF.

This chain connects TRBV7-3 to TRBJ2-3; 8 bases align to TRBD2. With 7 bases clipped from V and 14 bases from J, the junction kept 20 bases outside the gene matches. The CDR3 sequence is 15 residues long. Germline lookup yields CDR1 SGHTA and CDR2 FQGTGA. The CDR3 here is CASTLMGREAHPGYF. Written as DNA, the CDR3 is TGTGCCAGCACCCTAATGGGGCGGGAGGCCCACCCTGGGTATTTT. Full variable domain (outside the CDR3, taken from reference TRBV7-3 and TRBJ2-3): GAGVSQTPSNKVTEKGKYVELRCDPISGHTALYWYRQSLGQGPEFLIYFQGTGAADDSGLPNDRFFAVRPEGSVSTLKIQRTERGDSAVYLCASTLMGREAHPGYFGPGTRLTVL.

This clone was counted a few times. J is TRBJ2-7 and V is TRBV11-2; D uncertain. Trimming removed 3 bases at V and 0 bases at J, with 12 bases between. This CDR3 contains 15 residues. From germline, CDR1 is SGHAT and CDR2 FQNNGV. DNA for the CDR3: TGTGCCAGCAGCTTTACGCATCAGGCCTCCTACGAGCAGTACTTC. This gives the protein CASSFTHQASYEQYF. The complete variable domain, with remaining parts taken from reference TRBV11-2 and TRBJ2-7, reads EAGVAQSPRYKIIEKRQSVAFWCNPISGHATLYWYQQILGQGPKLLIQFQNNGVVDDSQLPKDRFSAERLKGVDSTLKIQPAKLEDSAVYLCASSFTHQASYEQYFGPGTRLTVT.

Regarding this clone: Other DNA variants within this sample encode the same CDR3. The V and J genes are TRBV20-1 and TRBJ2-5, with D hard to call. V shed 2 bases and J shed 4 bases, with 5 bases lying between them. The CDR3 sequence is 11 residues long. Germline CDR1 and CDR2: DFQATT and SNEGSKA (reference sequence). CDR3 protein: CSARFRETQYF. CDR3 coding DNA: TGCAGTGCTAGATTTCGAGAGACCCAGTACTTC.

The sample holds a few counts of this clone. V usage is TRBV19 and J usage is TRBJ2-3, with 8 bases matching TRBD1. Germline assignment: CDR1 LNHDA and CDR2 SQIVND (reference sequence). Trimming removed 8 bases from V and 2 bases from J; junction bases left unmatched: 3. The CDR3 runs to 13 residues. CDR3 region: CASEDRATDTQYF. In DNA form, the CDR3 reads TGTGCCAGTGAGGACAGGGCCACAGATACGCAGTATTTT.